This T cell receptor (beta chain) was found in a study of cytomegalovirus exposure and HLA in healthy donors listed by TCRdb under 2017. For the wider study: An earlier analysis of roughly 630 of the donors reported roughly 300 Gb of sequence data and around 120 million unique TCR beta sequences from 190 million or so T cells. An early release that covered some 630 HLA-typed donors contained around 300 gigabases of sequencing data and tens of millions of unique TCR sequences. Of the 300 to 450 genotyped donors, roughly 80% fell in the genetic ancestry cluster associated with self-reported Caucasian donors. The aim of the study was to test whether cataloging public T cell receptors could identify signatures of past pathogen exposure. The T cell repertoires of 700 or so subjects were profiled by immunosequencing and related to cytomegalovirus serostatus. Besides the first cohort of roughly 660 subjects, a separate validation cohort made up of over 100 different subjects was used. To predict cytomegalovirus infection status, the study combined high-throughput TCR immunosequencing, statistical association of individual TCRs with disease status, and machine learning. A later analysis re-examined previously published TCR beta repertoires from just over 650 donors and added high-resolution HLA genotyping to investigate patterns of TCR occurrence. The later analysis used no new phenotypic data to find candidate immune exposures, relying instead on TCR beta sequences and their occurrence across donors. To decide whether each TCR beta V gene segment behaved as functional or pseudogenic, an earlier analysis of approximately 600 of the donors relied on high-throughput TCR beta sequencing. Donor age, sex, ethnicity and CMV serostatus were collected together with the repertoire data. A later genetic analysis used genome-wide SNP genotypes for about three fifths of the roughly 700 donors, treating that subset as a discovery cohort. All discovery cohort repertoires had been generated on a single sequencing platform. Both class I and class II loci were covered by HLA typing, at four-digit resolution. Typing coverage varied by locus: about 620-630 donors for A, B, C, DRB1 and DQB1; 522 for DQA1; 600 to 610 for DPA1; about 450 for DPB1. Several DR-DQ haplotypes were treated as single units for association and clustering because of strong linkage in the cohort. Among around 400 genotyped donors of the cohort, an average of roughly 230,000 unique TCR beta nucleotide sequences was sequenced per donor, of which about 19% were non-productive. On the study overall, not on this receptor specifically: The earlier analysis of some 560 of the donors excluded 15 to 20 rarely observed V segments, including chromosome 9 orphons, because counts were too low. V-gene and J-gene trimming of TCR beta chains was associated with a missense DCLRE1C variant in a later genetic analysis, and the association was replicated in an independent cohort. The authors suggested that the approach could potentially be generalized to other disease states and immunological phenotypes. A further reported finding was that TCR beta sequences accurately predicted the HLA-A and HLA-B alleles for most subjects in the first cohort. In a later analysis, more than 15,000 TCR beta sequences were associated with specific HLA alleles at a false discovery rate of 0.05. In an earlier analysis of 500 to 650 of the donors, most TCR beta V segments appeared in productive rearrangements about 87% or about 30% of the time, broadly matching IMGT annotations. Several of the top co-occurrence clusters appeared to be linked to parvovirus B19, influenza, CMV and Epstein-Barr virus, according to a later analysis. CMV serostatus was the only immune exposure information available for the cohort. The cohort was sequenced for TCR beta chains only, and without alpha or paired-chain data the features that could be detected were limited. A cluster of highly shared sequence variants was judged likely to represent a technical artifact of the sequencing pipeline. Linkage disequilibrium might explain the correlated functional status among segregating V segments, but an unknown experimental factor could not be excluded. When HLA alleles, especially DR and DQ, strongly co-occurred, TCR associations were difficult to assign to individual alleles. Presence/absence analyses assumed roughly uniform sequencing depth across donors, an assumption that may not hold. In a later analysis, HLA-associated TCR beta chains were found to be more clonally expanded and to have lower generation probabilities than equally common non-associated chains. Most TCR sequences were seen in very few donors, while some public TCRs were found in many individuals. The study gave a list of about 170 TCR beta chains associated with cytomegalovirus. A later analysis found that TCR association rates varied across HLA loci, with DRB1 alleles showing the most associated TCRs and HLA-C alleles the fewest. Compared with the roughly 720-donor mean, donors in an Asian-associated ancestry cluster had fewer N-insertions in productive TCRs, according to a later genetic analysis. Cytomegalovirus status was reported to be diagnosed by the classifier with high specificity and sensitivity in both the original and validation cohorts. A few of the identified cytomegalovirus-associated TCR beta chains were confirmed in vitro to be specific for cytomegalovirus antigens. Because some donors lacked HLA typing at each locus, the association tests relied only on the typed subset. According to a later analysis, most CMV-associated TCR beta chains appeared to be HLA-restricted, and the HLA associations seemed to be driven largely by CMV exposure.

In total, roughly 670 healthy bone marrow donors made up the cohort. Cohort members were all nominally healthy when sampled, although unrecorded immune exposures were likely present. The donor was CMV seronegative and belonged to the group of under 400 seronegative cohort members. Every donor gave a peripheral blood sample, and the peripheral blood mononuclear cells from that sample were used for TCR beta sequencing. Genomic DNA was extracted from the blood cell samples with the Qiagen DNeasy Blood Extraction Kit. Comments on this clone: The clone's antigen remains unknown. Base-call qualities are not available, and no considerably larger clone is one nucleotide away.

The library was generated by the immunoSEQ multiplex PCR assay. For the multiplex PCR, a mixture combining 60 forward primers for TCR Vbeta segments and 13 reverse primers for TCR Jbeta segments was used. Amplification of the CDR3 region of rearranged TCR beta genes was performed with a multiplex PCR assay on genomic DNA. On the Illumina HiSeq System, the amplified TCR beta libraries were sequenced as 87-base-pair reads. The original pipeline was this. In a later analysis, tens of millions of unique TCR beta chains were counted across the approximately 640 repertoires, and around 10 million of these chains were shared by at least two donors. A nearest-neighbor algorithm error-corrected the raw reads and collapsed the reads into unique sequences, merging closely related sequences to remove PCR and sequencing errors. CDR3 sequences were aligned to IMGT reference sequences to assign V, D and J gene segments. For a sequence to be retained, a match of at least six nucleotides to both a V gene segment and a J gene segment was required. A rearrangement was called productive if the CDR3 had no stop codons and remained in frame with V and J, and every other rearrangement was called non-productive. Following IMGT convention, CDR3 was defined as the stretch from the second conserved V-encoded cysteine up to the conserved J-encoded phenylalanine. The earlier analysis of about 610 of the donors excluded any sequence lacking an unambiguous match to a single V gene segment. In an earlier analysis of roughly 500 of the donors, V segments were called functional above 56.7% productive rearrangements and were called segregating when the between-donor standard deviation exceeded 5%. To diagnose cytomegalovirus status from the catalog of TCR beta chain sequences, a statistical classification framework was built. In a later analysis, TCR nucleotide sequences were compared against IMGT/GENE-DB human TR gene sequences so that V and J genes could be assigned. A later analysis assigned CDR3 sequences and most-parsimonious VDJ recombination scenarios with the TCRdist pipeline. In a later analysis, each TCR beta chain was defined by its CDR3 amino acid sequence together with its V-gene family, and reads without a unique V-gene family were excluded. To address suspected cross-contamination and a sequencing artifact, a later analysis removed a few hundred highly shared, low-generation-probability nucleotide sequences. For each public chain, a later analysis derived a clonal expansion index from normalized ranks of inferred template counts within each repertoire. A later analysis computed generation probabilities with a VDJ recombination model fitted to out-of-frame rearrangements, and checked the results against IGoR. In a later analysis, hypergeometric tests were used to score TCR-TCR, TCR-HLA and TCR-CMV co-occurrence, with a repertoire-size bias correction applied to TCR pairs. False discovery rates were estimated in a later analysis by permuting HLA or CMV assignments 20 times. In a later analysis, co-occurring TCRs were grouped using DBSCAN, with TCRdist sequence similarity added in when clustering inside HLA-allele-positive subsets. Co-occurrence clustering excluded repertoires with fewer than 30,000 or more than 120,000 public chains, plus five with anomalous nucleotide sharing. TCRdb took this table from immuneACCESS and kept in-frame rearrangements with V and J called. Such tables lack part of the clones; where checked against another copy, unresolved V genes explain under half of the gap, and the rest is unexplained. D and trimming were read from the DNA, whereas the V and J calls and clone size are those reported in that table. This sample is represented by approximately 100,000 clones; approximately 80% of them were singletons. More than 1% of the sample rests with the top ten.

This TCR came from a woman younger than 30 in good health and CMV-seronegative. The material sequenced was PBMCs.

The DNA is TGTGCCAGCAACCGGGACAGGAGCGTCTATGGCTACACCTTC. This gives the protein CASNRDRSVYGYTF. The sequence joins TRBV2 to TRBJ1-2; a stretch of 8 junction bases matches TRBD1. V is pruned by 7 bases and J by 4 bases, leaving 8 bases of the junction without a gene match. The CDR1 and CDR2 encoded by the germline V gene are SNHLY and FYNNEI. Its CDR3 holds 14 amino acids, cysteine through phenylalanine. Just CDR3 DNA is preserved here, 42 bases in frame from base 1.